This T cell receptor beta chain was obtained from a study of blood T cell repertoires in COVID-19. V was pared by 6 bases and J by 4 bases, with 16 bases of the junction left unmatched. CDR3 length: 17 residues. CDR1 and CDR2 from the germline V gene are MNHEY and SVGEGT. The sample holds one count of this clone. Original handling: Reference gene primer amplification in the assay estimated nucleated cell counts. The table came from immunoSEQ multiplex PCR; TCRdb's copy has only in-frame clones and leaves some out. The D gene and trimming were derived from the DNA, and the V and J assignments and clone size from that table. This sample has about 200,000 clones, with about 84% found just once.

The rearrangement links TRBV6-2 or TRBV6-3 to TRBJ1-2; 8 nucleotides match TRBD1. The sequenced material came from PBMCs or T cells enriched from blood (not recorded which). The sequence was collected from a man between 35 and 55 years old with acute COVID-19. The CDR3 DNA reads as TGTGCCAGCAGCCACCGTCCCGGGACAGGAAAATCCTATGGCTACACCTTC. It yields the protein CASSHRPGTGKSYGYTF.